This T cell receptor beta chain is drawn from a study of cytomegalovirus exposure and HLA in healthy donors (dated by TCRdb to the late 2010s). In terms of the full investigation: An earlier analysis of 587 of the donors reported about 260 Gb of sequence data and around 100 million unique TCR beta sequences obtained from some 170 million T cells. An early release covering just under 650 HLA-typed donors comprised 250 to 350 gigabases of sequencing data and roughly 85 million unique TCR sequences. Of the approximately 400 genotyped donors, over 80% were placed in the genetic ancestry cluster associated with self-reported Caucasian donors. The aim of the study was to test whether cataloging public T cell receptors could identify signatures of past pathogen exposure. The T cell repertoires of under 750 subjects were profiled by immunosequencing and related to cytomegalovirus serostatus. A separate validation cohort of approximately 120 different subjects was used in addition to the roughly 670-subject first cohort. To predict cytomegalovirus infection status, the study brought together high-throughput TCR immunosequencing, statistical association of individual TCRs with disease status, and machine learning. A later analysis re-analyzed previously published TCR beta repertoires from 666 donors and added high-resolution HLA genotyping to study TCR occurrence patterns. Rather than drawing on any new phenotypic data, the later analysis identified candidate immune exposures from TCR beta sequences and the way those sequences occurred across donors. To decide whether each TCR beta V gene segment behaved as functional or pseudogenic, an earlier analysis of over 500 of the donors relied on high-throughput TCR beta sequencing. Donor age, sex, ethnicity and CMV serostatus were compiled together with the repertoire data. In a later genetic analysis, genome-wide SNP genotypes for about 65% of the 666 donors were used, and that subset was treated as a discovery cohort. All discovery cohort repertoires had been generated on a single sequencing platform. Both class I and class II loci were covered by HLA typing, at four-digit resolution. The number of typed donors differed by locus: 629-630 for A, B, C, DRB1 and DQB1; 500 to 550 for DQA1; some 610 for DPA1; and 450 to 480 for DPB1. Because of strong linkage in the cohort, five DR-DQ haplotypes were treated as single units for association and clustering. Across about 370 genotyped donors of the cohort, an average of roughly 250,000 unique TCR beta nucleotide sequences per donor were sequenced, and roughly a sixth of those sequences were non-productive.

Comments on this clone: The clone's antigen remains unknown.

The cohort was made up of approximately 670 healthy bone marrow donors. All cohort members were sampled while nominally healthy, although unrecorded immune exposures were likely present. The donor was CMV seronegative and belonged to the group of approximately 320 seronegative cohort members. A peripheral blood sample was provided by each donor, and peripheral blood mononuclear cells were used for TCR beta sequencing. The Qiagen DNeasy Blood Extraction Kit was used to extract genomic DNA from the blood cell samples. Library preparation employed the immunoSEQ multiplex PCR assay. A mixture of 60 forward primers for TCR Vbeta segments and 13 reverse primers for TCR Jbeta segments was used in the multiplex PCR. Amplification of the CDR3 region of rearranged TCR beta genes was performed with a multiplex PCR assay on genomic DNA. The amplified TCR beta libraries were sequenced on the Illumina HiSeq System as 87-base-pair reads. The source study handled its data this way. A later analysis counted tens of millions of unique TCR beta chains across the 640 or so repertoires, and some 11 million of these chains were shared by at least two donors. A nearest-neighbor algorithm error-corrected the raw reads and collapsed the reads into unique sequences, merging closely related sequences to remove PCR and sequencing errors. To assign V, D and J gene segments, CDR3 sequences were aligned to IMGT reference sequences. For a sequence to be retained, at least a six-nucleotide match to both a V gene segment and a J gene segment was required. Rearrangements were called productive when the CDR3 lacked stop codons and stayed in frame with V and J; all others were non-productive. Following IMGT convention, CDR3 was defined as the stretch from the second conserved V-encoded cysteine up to the conserved J-encoded phenylalanine. The earlier analysis of some 540 of the donors excluded any sequence lacking an unambiguous match to a single V gene segment. In an earlier analysis of almost 600 of the donors, a V segment was called functional when productive rearrangements were above 56.7%, and segregating when the standard deviation between donors exceeded 5%. To diagnose cytomegalovirus status from the catalog of TCR beta chain sequences, a statistical classification framework was built. In a later analysis, V and J genes were assigned by comparing TCR nucleotide sequences against IMGT/GENE-DB human TR gene sequences. Using the TCRdist pipeline, a later analysis assigned CDR3 sequences along with most-parsimonious VDJ recombination scenarios. A later analysis defined each TCR beta chain by its CDR3 amino acid sequence plus V-gene family, and excluded reads lacking a unique V-gene family. As a way to deal with suspected cross-contamination and a sequencing artifact, a later analysis dropped 500 to 700 nucleotide sequences that were highly shared and had low generation probability. In a later analysis, a clonal expansion index for each public chain was calculated from normalized within-repertoire ranks of inferred template counts. A later analysis computed generation probabilities with a VDJ recombination model fitted to out-of-frame rearrangements, and checked the results against IGoR. A later analysis scored TCR-TCR, TCR-HLA and TCR-CMV co-occurrence with hypergeometric tests, applying a repertoire-size bias correction to TCR pairs. False discovery rates were estimated in a later analysis by permuting HLA or CMV assignments 20 times. A later analysis grouped co-occurring TCRs with DBSCAN, adding TCRdist sequence similarity when clustering within HLA-allele-positive subsets. Co-occurrence clustering excluded repertoires with fewer than 30,000 or more than 120,000 public chains, plus five with anomalous nucleotide sharing. TCRdb provides this immuneACCESS table in a form limited to in-frame rearrangements. Some clones are lacking; in checked studies, under half of them reflect an unresolved V gene, and why the rest are absent is not known. V and J calls and clone size are copied from that table; D and trimming were computed from the DNA. The data table for this sample lists 55,000 to 75,000 clones. About 4% of the sample belongs to the ten largest clones.

CDR1 and CDR2 are drawn from the germline V gene (reference sequence): SEHNR, FQNEAQ. Relative to germline, V is 7 bases shorter and J is 2 bases shorter, with 12 bases between their ends. Reading from cysteine to phenylalanine, the CDR3 counts 13 amino acids. The kept DNA is CDR3 alone, 39 bases in frame from the first base. Study-wide findings and limitations: Specific HLA alleles were associated with about 17,000 TCR beta sequences at a false discovery rate of 0.05 in a later analysis. Most TCR sequences were observed very rarely across donors, whereas some public TCRs were present in many individuals. CMV serostatus was the only immune exposure information available for the cohort. This cohort had only TCR beta chains sequenced, and the lack of alpha or paired-chain data limited which features could be detected. Roughly uniform sequencing depth across donors was assumed in presence/absence analyses, although this assumption may not hold. In an earlier analysis of around 600 of the donors, most TCR beta V segments appeared in productive rearrangements about 87% or about 30% of the time, broadly matching IMGT annotations. According to the authors, the approach could potentially be generalized to other disease states and immunological phenotypes. Three of the identified cytomegalovirus-associated TCR beta chains were confirmed in vitro to be specific for cytomegalovirus antigens. In a later analysis, HLA-associated TCR beta chains showed more clonal expansion and lower generation probabilities than non-associated chains that were equally common. In a later genetic analysis, a missense DCLRE1C variant was associated with V-gene and J-gene trimming of TCR beta chains, and the association was replicated in an independent cohort. Some IMGT-functional V segments, including TRBV6-2 and TRBV6-3, could not be distinguished by the 87-base-pair reads and were therefore excluded. Most CMV-associated TCR beta chains appeared to be HLA-restricted in a later analysis, and the HLA associations seemed to be driven largely by CMV exposure. The sequencing pipeline was judged likely to have produced a cluster of highly shared sequence variants as a technical artifact. Cytomegalovirus status was reported to be diagnosed by the classifier with high specificity and sensitivity in both the original and validation cohorts. In a later analysis, several top co-occurrence clusters were reported to appear linked to parvovirus B19, influenza, CMV and Epstein-Barr virus. In a later analysis, TCR association rates were found to vary across HLA loci, with the most associated TCRs seen for DRB1 alleles and the fewest for HLA-C alleles. In the study, around 160 TCR beta chains were listed as associated with cytomegalovirus. HLA typing was unavailable for some donors at each locus, so association tests used only the typed subset. Because counts were too low, roughly 17 rarely observed V segments, including chromosome 9 orphons, were left out of the earlier analysis of over 550 of the donors. A further reported finding was that TCR beta sequences accurately predicted the HLA-A and HLA-B alleles for most subjects in the first cohort. Correlated functional status among segregating V segments might be attributable to linkage disequilibrium, but an unknown experimental factor could not be ruled out. Assigning TCR associations to individual alleles was difficult when HLA alleles, especially DR and DQ, strongly co-occurred. Compared with the roughly 720-donor mean, donors in an Asian-associated ancestry cluster had fewer N-insertions in productive TCRs, according to a later genetic analysis.

The sample was PBMCs. The receptor chain draws on TRBV7-9 and TRBJ2-7; a tentative D match to TRBD1 spans 6 bases. This clonotype was sampled from a male donor in good health and CMV-seronegative. The CDR3 is CASTRDNAYEQYF. The DNA reads TGTGCCAGCACACGGGACAACGCCTACGAGCAGTACTTC.